The sequence of this T cell receptor (beta chain) was determined in a study of monozygotic twins with inflammatory bowel disease. TCRdb re-called the 5' RACE reads and shows each CDR3 protein once, DNA omitted. The sample's table shows about 210,000 distinct CDR3 sequences. The sample consisted of blood. The TCR originated in a human donor with ulcerative colitis or Crohn's disease, or a healthy co-twin of an affected twin (not recorded which).

This chain's CDR3 is CASSREHLRTSGGSNEQFF. The chain has TRBV7-6 and TRBJ2-1; TCRdb designates TRBD2, a call that cannot be tested without DNA. CDR1 SGHVS and CDR2 FNYEAQ come from the germline V gene. The CDR3 runs to 19 residues. Combining the CDR3 with reference TRBV7-6 and TRBJ2-1 gives the whole variable domain GAGVSQSPRYKVTKRGQDVALRCDPISGHVSLYWYRQALGQGPEFLTYFNYEAQQDKSGLPNDRFSAERPEGSISTLTIQRTEQRDSAMYRCASSREHLRTSGGSNEQFFGPGTRLTVL.